This is a list of T cell receptor beta chains from one sample in a study of T cells in Graves' hyperthyroidism and ophthalmopathy. One entry per CDR3 protein, called by TCRdb with MiXCR from the multiplex PCR reads. Here the sample spans roughly 380,000 distinct CDR3 sequences, around 13% being singletons. Sequences were obtained from blood. These receptors were taken from a woman in her fifties or sixties with Graves' hyperthyroidism. The CDR3 runs from the conserved cysteine through the conserved F or W. The D gene is left open where the match is weak. Only part of the rows carry a size: once, few, many, or a class if the clone is expanded.

d_call: TRBD2
j_call: TRBJ2-1
clone_size: many
v_call: TRBV5-1
cdr3_nt: TGCGCCAGCAGCCAAATTGGTAGCGGGGATTACAATGAGCAGTTCTTC
cdr3_aa: CASSQIGSGDYNEQFF

d_call: .
j_call: TRBJ1-5
clone_size: many
v_call: TRBV29-1
cdr3_nt: TGCAGCGTAACCATTGGTCCTAGCAATCAGCCCCAGCATTTT
cdr3_aa: CSVTIGPSNQPQHF

d_call: .
j_call: TRBJ2-1
clone_size: many
v_call: TRBV20-1
cdr3_nt: TGCAGTGCTAGAGACCACGACGGACGAAATGAGCAGTTCTTC
cdr3_aa: CSARDHDGRNEQFF

d_call: .
j_call: TRBJ1-5
clone_size: .
v_call: TRBV15
cdr3_nt: TGTGCCACCAGCAGAGAGGGGGGTAGCAATCAGCCCCAGCATTTT
cdr3_aa: CATSREGGSNQPQHF

d_call: TRBD2
j_call: TRBJ2-1
clone_size: .
v_call: TRBV24-1
cdr3_nt: TGTGCCACCAGTGATCCTGGGACTAGCGGGCCGACGGAGCAGTTCTTC
cdr3_aa: CATSDPGTSGPTEQFF

d_call: .
j_call: TRBJ1-1
clone_size: many
v_call: TRBV18
cdr3_nt: TGTGCCAGCGCCGTGGGGGTCGGTGGTTCTGAAGCTTTCTTT
cdr3_aa: CASAVGVGGSEAFF

d_call: .
j_call: TRBJ2-5
clone_size: .
v_call: TRBV4-1
cdr3_nt: TGCGCCAGCAGCCAAGGGATCTTGGGCCAAGAGACCCAGTACTTC
cdr3_aa: CASSQGILGQETQYF

d_call: TRBD1
j_call: TRBJ1-4
clone_size: .
v_call: TRBV19
cdr3_nt: TGTGCCACCCGCCCCGGGACAGGGGGCGCGATCAATGAAAAACTGTTTTTT
cdr3_aa: CATRPGTGGAINEKLFF

d_call: .
j_call: TRBJ2-7
clone_size: .
v_call: TRBV6-5
cdr3_nt: TGTGCCAGCAGTTACTTAGGACCTGACACCTACGAGCAGTACTTC
cdr3_aa: CASSYLGPDTYEQYF

d_call: .
j_call: TRBJ2-5
clone_size: many
v_call: TRBV6-6
cdr3_nt: TGTGCCAGCAGTTACGGACGAGGCGAACACGCGATGCAAGAGACCCAGTACTTC
cdr3_aa: CASSYGRGEHAMQETQYF

d_call: TRBD2
j_call: TRBJ2-4
clone_size: .
v_call: TRBV3-1
cdr3_nt: TGTGCCAGCAGCCTAACGGGGGGAGGAGCCAAAAACATTCAGTACTTC
cdr3_aa: CASSLTGGGAKNIQYF

d_call: TRBD2
j_call: TRBJ2-1
clone_size: .
v_call: TRBV3-1
cdr3_nt: TGTGCCAGCAGCCAACAAACCGGGACTAGCGGCCACAATGAGCAGTTCTTC
cdr3_aa: CASSQQTGTSGHNEQFF

d_call: TRBD2
j_call: TRBJ2-5
clone_size: many
v_call: TRBV7-3
cdr3_nt: TGTGCCAGCAGCGCCTATAGGGGAGGGACAGAGACCCAGTACTTC
cdr3_aa: CASSAYRGGTETQYF

d_call: TRBD1
j_call: TRBJ1-1
clone_size: few
v_call: TRBV29-1
cdr3_nt: TGCAGCGCCTACAGGGGCGGTGAAGCTTTCTTT
cdr3_aa: CSAYRGGEAFF

d_call: .
j_call: TRBJ2-1
clone_size: many
v_call: TRBV24-1
cdr3_nt: TGTGCCACCAGTGAGGGGGAGCGGAGTTTTGACAATGAGCAGTTCTTC
cdr3_aa: CATSEGERSFDNEQFF

d_call: TRBD1
j_call: TRBJ1-5
clone_size: .
v_call: TRBV7-2
cdr3_nt: TGTGCCAGCAGCCAAGGACCACAGGGGCGGTTCCAGCCCCAGCATTTT
cdr3_aa: CASSQGPQGRFQPQHF

d_call: TRBD1
j_call: TRBJ1-2
clone_size: many
v_call: TRBV28
cdr3_nt: TGTGCCAGCAGCGAAAACACCCGGACAGGGGGCCTTAGAGGCTACACCTTC
cdr3_aa: CASSENTRTGGLRGYTF

d_call: .
j_call: TRBJ2-7
clone_size: .
v_call: TRBV7-8
cdr3_nt: TGTGCCAGCAGCTCGGGGGGGGGACAGGTCGGAGTCTACGAGCAGTACTTC
cdr3_aa: CASSSGGGQVGVYEQYF

d_call: TRBD2
j_call: TRBJ2-2
clone_size: .
v_call: TRBV12-3/TRBV12-4
cdr3_nt: TGTGCCAGGGCGGGGGGCACCGGGGAGCTGTTTTTT
cdr3_aa: CARAGGTGELFF

d_call: TRBD1
j_call: TRBJ1-5
clone_size: many
v_call: TRBV27
cdr3_nt: TGTGCCAGCAGCCGGGACAGGGCACCTCATCAGCCCCAGCATTTT
cdr3_aa: CASSRDRAPHQPQHF

d_call: .
j_call: TRBJ1-2
clone_size: many
v_call: TRBV29-1
cdr3_nt: TGCAGCGTTATCCGGCAGGGTGAGGACGGCTACACCTTC
cdr3_aa: CSVIRQGEDGYTF

d_call: .
j_call: TRBJ1-5
clone_size: .
v_call: TRBV30
cdr3_nt: TGTGCCTGGAGTATAGGGGATAATCAGCCCCAGCATTTT
cdr3_aa: CAWSIGDNQPQHF

d_call: .
j_call: TRBJ2-7
clone_size: once
v_call: TRBV6-2/TRBV6-3
cdr3_nt: TGTGCCAGCAAGGGGACGGTGGGGCAAAATTTCGAGCAGTACTTC
cdr3_aa: CASKGTVGQNFEQYF

d_call: TRBD2
j_call: TRBJ2-5
clone_size: .
v_call: TRBV6-1
cdr3_nt: TGTGCCAGCAGTGATACGGCAGCGGGAGTCTCAGAGACCCAGTACTTC
cdr3_aa: CASSDTAAGVSETQYF

d_call: TRBD1
j_call: TRBJ1-6
clone_size: few
v_call: TRBV3-1
cdr3_nt: TGTGCCAGCAGCCACGGGACAGGGCTCTCACCCCTCCACTTT
cdr3_aa: CASSHGTGLSPLHF

d_call: .
j_call: TRBJ1-1
clone_size: many
v_call: TRBV11-2
cdr3_nt: TGTGCCAGCAGCTCGGACAGAACTACTGAAGCTTTCTTT
cdr3_aa: CASSSDRTTEAFF

d_call: .
j_call: TRBJ1-3
clone_size: many
v_call: TRBV3-1
cdr3_nt: TGTGCCAGCAGCCAAGCAAGAAACACCATATATTTT
cdr3_aa: CASSQARNTIYF

d_call: .
j_call: TRBJ1-6
clone_size: few
v_call: TRBV3-1
cdr3_nt: TGTGCCAGCAGCCCAGGGGCAGATTTTAATTCACCCCTCCACTTT
cdr3_aa: CASSPGADFNSPLHF

d_call: .
j_call: TRBJ1-1
clone_size: many
v_call: TRBV12-3/TRBV12-4
cdr3_nt: TGTGCCAGCAGTTTCCAATGGACTGAAGCTTTCTTT
cdr3_aa: CASSFQWTEAFF

d_call: TRBD2
j_call: TRBJ2-7
clone_size: many
v_call: TRBV5-1
cdr3_nt: TGCGCCAGCAGCTTGGAGGCTAGCGGGAGAGGCGAGCAGTACTTC
cdr3_aa: CASSLEASGRGEQYF

d_call: .
j_call: TRBJ2-2
clone_size: .
v_call: TRBV9
cdr3_nt: TGTGCCAGCAGCGTAACGGGCGCGAACACCGGGGAGCTGTTTTTT
cdr3_aa: CASSVTGANTGELFF

d_call: TRBD1
j_call: TRBJ1-2
clone_size: .
v_call: TRBV18
cdr3_nt: TGTGCCAGCTCGCCCGACCCCGGGACAGGGGGCCGGGGCTACACCTTC
cdr3_aa: CASSPDPGTGGRGYTF

d_call: .
j_call: TRBJ2-3
clone_size: many
v_call: TRBV27
cdr3_nt: TGTGCCAGCAGTTTGTGGGTGGGTAAGGATACGCAGTATTTT
cdr3_aa: CASSLWVGKDTQYF

d_call: .
j_call: TRBJ2-5
clone_size: .
v_call: TRBV14
cdr3_nt: TGTGCCAGCAGCCAAGTTCTTGGATACGAGACCCAGTACTTC
cdr3_aa: CASSQVLGYETQYF

d_call: TRBD2
j_call: TRBJ2-7
clone_size: many
v_call: TRBV12-3/TRBV12-4
cdr3_nt: TGTGCCAGCAGTTTGGGAGGACTAGAAGGTTCCGAGCAGTACTTC
cdr3_aa: CASSLGGLEGSEQYF

d_call: .
j_call: TRBJ1-5
clone_size: .
v_call: TRBV15
cdr3_nt: TGTGCCACCAGCAGAGACCGTGGGCAGCCCCAGCATTTT
cdr3_aa: CATSRDRGQPQHF

d_call: TRBD2
j_call: TRBJ2-1
clone_size: many
v_call: TRBV18
cdr3_nt: TGTGCCAGCTCACCACCGTCCGGACTAGCAGATTACAATGAGCAGTTCTTC
cdr3_aa: CASSPPSGLADYNEQFF

d_call: TRBD2
j_call: TRBJ2-7
clone_size: .
v_call: TRBV10-1
cdr3_nt: TGCGCCAGCAGTGAGGGTAGCGGGGGATTCTACGAGCAGTACTTC
cdr3_aa: CASSEGSGGFYEQYF

d_call: TRBD1
j_call: TRBJ2-3
clone_size: many
v_call: TRBV6-1
cdr3_nt: TGTGCCAGCAGTCGAGGGGGCGAGGCAGATACGCAGTATTTT
cdr3_aa: CASSRGGEADTQYF

d_call: .
j_call: TRBJ2-1
clone_size: many
v_call: TRBV5-6
cdr3_nt: TGTGCCAGCAGCTTGGCCTTGATCGGGAGCTCCTACAATGAGCAGTTCTTC
cdr3_aa: CASSLALIGSSYNEQFF

d_call: .
j_call: TRBJ1-2
clone_size: .
v_call: TRBV10-3
cdr3_nt: TGTGCCATCAGTGTGAAAGGGGACGGCTACACCTTC
cdr3_aa: CAISVKGDGYTF

d_call: .
j_call: TRBJ2-7
clone_size: many
v_call: TRBV20-1
cdr3_nt: TGCAGTGCTAGAGATCCTCTGAGCGGCGAGCAGTACTTC
cdr3_aa: CSARDPLSGEQYF

d_call: .
j_call: TRBJ2-7
clone_size: .
v_call: TRBV20-1
cdr3_nt: TGCAGTGCGGGGGGAAGACAGGGAGGGTCCTACGAGCAGTACTTC
cdr3_aa: CSAGGRQGGSYEQYF